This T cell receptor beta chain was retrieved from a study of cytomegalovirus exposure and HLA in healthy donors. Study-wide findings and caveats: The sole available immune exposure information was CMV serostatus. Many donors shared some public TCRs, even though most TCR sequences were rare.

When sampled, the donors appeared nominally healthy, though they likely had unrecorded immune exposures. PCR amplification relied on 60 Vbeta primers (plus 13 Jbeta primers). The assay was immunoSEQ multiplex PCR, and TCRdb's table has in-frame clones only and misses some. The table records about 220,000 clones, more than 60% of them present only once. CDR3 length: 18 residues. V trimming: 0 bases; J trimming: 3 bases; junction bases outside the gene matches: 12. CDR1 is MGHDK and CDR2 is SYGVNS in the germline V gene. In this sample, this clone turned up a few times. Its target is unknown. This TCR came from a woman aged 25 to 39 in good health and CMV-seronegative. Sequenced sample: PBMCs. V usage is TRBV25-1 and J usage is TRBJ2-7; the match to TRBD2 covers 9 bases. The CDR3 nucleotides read TGTGCCAGCAGTGAATACTTCCCCTCTCTAGCGGGGCACTACGAGCAGTACTTC. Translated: CASSEYFPSLAGHYEQYF.